Listed below are T cell receptor beta chains from one sample, sequenced in a study of metastatic and nonmetastatic thyroid tumors. TCRdb re-called clones via MiXCR from the PCR reads. The repertoire holds tens of thousands of clones, with approximately 25% as singletons. The sequencing input was tumor tissue. Source of these receptors: a female donor with papillary thyroid cancer or a benign thyroid nodule (not recorded which). Some clones in this sample may be carry-over from other donors' samples. CDR3s include the opening cysteine and the closing phenylalanine or tryptophan. D genes are given only for firm matches. Some rows mark clone size as missing; the rest say once, few, many or name a class of expanded clone.

NA	many	TRBV5-4	TRBJ1-1	TGTGCCAGCAGCTTGCAAGGGGGTAGGAAGGATGAAGCTTTCTTT	CASSLQGGRKDEAFF
NA	NA	TRBV11-2	TRBJ2-1	TGTGCCAGCAGCTTAGTAAGGGCGACAGAGAATGAGCAGTTCTTC	CASSLVRATENEQFF
NA	many	TRBV6-2/TRBV6-3	TRBJ1-1	TGTGCCAGCAGTTACGTCTTGAACACTGAAGCTTTCTTT	CASSYVLNTEAFF
NA	NA	TRBV2	TRBJ2-1	TGTGCCAGCAGTGTTGCGTCCTCCTACAATGAGCAGTTCTTC	CASSVASSYNEQFF
NA	NA	TRBV7-2	TRBJ2-7	TGTGCCAGCAGCCTCCGACAAGAGATTGCCTACGAGCAGTACTTC	CASSLRQEIAYEQYF
NA	NA	TRBV20-1	TRBJ2-1	TGCAGTGCTAGACAGGTGGGCTCCTACAATGAGCAGTTCTTC	CSARQVGSYNEQFF
TRBD1	NA	TRBV5-1	TRBJ2-5	TGCGCCAGCATCTTGGGACAGGGGAGGGAGACCCAGTACTTC	CASILGQGRETQYF
TRBD2	few	TRBV11-2	TRBJ2-1	TGTGCCAGCAGCTCAACGGGAGGTTCCTACAATGAGCAGTTCTTC	CASSSTGGSYNEQFF
NA	NA	TRBV28	TRBJ2-3	TGTGCCAGCAGTTTGGGACTCATCACAGATACGCAGTATTTT	CASSLGLITDTQYF
TRBD2	NA	TRBV5-1	TRBJ2-3	TGCGCCAGCAGCTCGTCGACTAGCGGGAGGGTAGCGGATACGCAGTATTTT	CASSSSTSGRVADTQYF
TRBD1	NA	TRBV6-1	TRBJ2-2	TGTGCCAGCAGTATCACAGGGGGCACCGGGGAGCTGTTTTTT	CASSITGGTGELFF
TRBD2	NA	TRBV7-2	TRBJ2-1	TGTGCCAGCAGCTTATCTCTCTCTCGTGGGAGGGGTCTCTCCAATGAGCAGTTCTTC	CASSLSLSRGRGLSNEQFF
NA	few	TRBV28	TRBJ1-1	TGTGCCAGCAGTTTATACCAAATCCATGGGACTGAAGCTTTCTTT	CASSLYQIHGTEAFF
NA	few	TRBV5-6	TRBJ1-1	TGTGCCAGCAGCATGGGGGTGGACACTGAAGCTTTCTTT	CASSMGVDTEAFF
NA	many	TRBV12-3/TRBV12-4	TRBJ2-2	TGTGCCAGCACGGGAGACCCCGGGGAGCTGTTTTTT	CASTGDPGELFF
NA	many	TRBV20-1	TRBJ2-5	TGCAGTGCTAGAGGCGTAGGTATCGGAGAGACCCAGTACTTC	CSARGVGIGETQYF
NA	NA	TRBV24-1	TRBJ1-2	TGTGCCACCAGTGACAGGAGGGACACGAGCTCCGGCTATGGCTACACCTTC	CATSDRRDTSSGYGYTF
NA	NA	TRBV6-2/TRBV6-3	TRBJ2-3	TGCGCCAGCATCGCCGGGACTGCAGGAGATACGCAGTATTTT	CASIAGTAGDTQYF
NA	few	TRBV12-3/TRBV12-4	TRBJ2-7	TGTGCCAGCAGCTTGGGGACCACCTACGAGCAGTACTTC	CASSLGTTYEQYF
NA	few	TRBV5-1	TRBJ1-1	TGCGCCAGCAGCTTGGCCACACATAACACTGAAGCTTTCTTT	CASSLATHNTEAFF
TRBD1	NA	TRBV27	TRBJ1-6	TGTGCCAGCAGGCGACAGGGATGGGAATCACCCCTCCACTTT	CASRRQGWESPLHF
NA	NA	TRBV20-1	TRBJ1-5	TGCAGTGCTAGATCGGGGGTGAGCCAGCCCCAGCATTTT	CSARSGVSQPQHF
NA	NA	TRBV28	TRBJ2-7	TGTGCCAGCAGTGAGGCTATGCCCCCTCCCTACGAGCAGTACTTC	CASSEAMPPPYEQYF
NA	few	TRBV6-2/TRBV6-3	TRBJ1-5	TGTGCCAGCAGAACGAATCAGCCCCAGCATTTT	CASRTNQPQHF
NA	once	TRBV20-1	TRBJ2-7	TGCAGTGCTAGGGGCCCAGTGGCGGACAACGAGCAGTACTTC	CSARGPVADNEQYF
NA	NA	TRBV6-1	TRBJ2-6	TGTGCCAGCAGTGAAGCTTTGGGAGCTCCCTCTGGGTCCAACGTCCTGACTTTC	CASSEALGAPSGSNVLTF
NA	once	TRBV19	TRBJ1-5	TGTGCCAGTAGTTTTGGAGGGGACGGTGTCAATCAGCCCCAGCATTTT	CASSFGGDGVNQPQHF
NA	many	TRBV30	TRBJ1-3	TGTGCCTGGAGTGTACCCCCAGTCGGAAACACCATATATTTT	CAWSVPPVGNTIYF